The next 26 T cell receptor beta chains were all read from a single sample in a study of shared clonotypes between healthy human individuals (dated by TCRdb to between 2020 and 2021). The receptor library was made with the immunoSEQ multiplex PCR assay. Held by TCRdb, this immuneACCESS table contains in-frame sequences only and omits some clones. Under half of the omission traces to an unresolved V gene where checked; the cause of the rest is unknown. Present in this sample are about 600,000 clones, 95% to 98% of which were seen just once. The leading ten clones occupy less than 0.065% of the sample. Sequencing was done on a sample of naive CD4+ T cells sorted from blood. The intended sense of this specimen's cell subset or site label: CD45RA+ positively selected. These receptors all come from a woman in her twenties or thirties in good health.

This chain uses TRBV6-6 with TRBJ1-2, with D tentatively TRBD1 (6 bases). V was trimmed by 6 bases and J by 5 bases, leaving 13 bases between them. The CDR3 length is 13 residues. CDR1 and CDR2 (germline): MNHNY, SVGAGI (reference sequence). The CDR3 nucleotides are TGTGCCAGCAGCCAACAGGGTTGGTATGGCTACACCTTC. Protein sequence: CASSQQGWYGYTF.

CDR3 in amino acids: CASSPTETYEQYF. CDR3 sequence (DNA): TGTGCCAGCAGCCCGACAGAGACCTACGAGCAGTACTTC. The chain carries TRBV7-9 and TRBJ2-5, with D possibly being TRBD1 (5 bases). The tail of the sequence fits TRBJ2-7 better, so the J call may be wrong. CDR1 is SEHNR and CDR2 is FQNEAQ in the germline V gene (reference sequence). This CDR3 spans 13 amino acids.

This chain links TRBV7-9 with TRBJ1-2, with D maybe TRBD1 (6 bases). The length of the CDR3 is 15 residues. Germline V lookup: CDR1 SEHNR, CDR2 FQNEAQ (reference sequence). Trimming pared 5 bases from V and 3 bases from J, leaving 16 bases between. CDR3 sequence reads: CASSIQRGGDYGYTF. The CDR3 DNA reads as TGTGCCAGCAGCATCCAAAGGGGGGGCGACTATGGCTACACCTTC.

The chain is built from TRBV2 and TRBJ2-7, with D possibly TRBD1 on 6 matching bases. Trimming removed 3 bases from V and 1 base from J, with 7 bases in between. The CDR3 spans 13 residues. Per germline, CDR1 SNHLY and CDR2 FYNNEI. The CDR3 DNA sequence: TGTGCCAGCAGTGATGACAGGTCCTACGAGCAGTACTTC. Translated: CASSDDRSYEQYF.

V and J are TRBV5-6 and TRBJ2-7; D unclear. The CDR3 length is 15 residues. V lost 3 bases and J lost 3, with 16 bases in between. From germline, CDR1 is SGHDT and CDR2 YYEEEE. DNA of the CDR3: TGTGCCAGCAGCTCGCTACAGATTTCTCTCTACGAGCAGTACTTC. As protein: CASSSLQISLYEQYF.

The chain joins TRBV4-1 to TRBJ2-1; maybe TRBD2 (5 bases). This CDR3 has 12 residues. Per the germline V gene, CDR1 is MGHRA and CDR2 is YSYEKL. V lost 4 bases, J lost 9 bases, and 10 bases lay in between. The DNA of the CDR3 is TGCGCCAGCAGCCCAGACTACCGTGAGCAGTTCTTC. The encoded protein is CASSPDYREQFF.

The chain couples TRBV29-1 to TRBJ2-1; 9 positions match TRBD1. Trimming took 4 bases from V and 7 from J; bases not matched to a gene: 8. The CDR3 consists of 14 residues. The germline gives CDR1 SQVTM, CDR2 ANQGSEA. CDR3 sequence reads: CSVVEQGAFNEQFF. DNA of the CDR3: TGCAGCGTTGTGGAACAGGGGGCCTTTAATGAGCAGTTCTTC.

The table lists this clone with a count of one. V and J are TRBV27 and TRBJ2-7; D is uncertain. The CDR3 consists of 15 residues. V was pared by 6 bases and J by 2 bases, with 17 bases between. CDR1 and CDR2 from the germline V gene are MNHEY and SMNVEV (reference sequence). CDR3 DNA sequence: TGTGCCAGCAGCCTCGGGCAGGCTGGTACCTACGAGCAGTACTTC. Translation gives CASSLGQAGTYEQYF.

This clone appeared once. The chain uses TRBV28 and TRBJ1-5; D gene ambiguous. Per the germline V gene, CDR1 is MDHEN and CDR2 is SYDVKM. The CDR3 loop spans 14 amino acids. V lost 3 bases and J lost 3, with 9 bases in between. The CDR3 DNA is TGTGCCAGCAGTTTGTTACAGACCAATCAGCCCCAGCATTTT. This codes for CASSLLQTNQPQHF.

The V call is TRBV10-1, the J call TRBJ1-1; D is unresolved. The V gene lost 7 bases and the J gene lost 0 bases, with 9 bases spanning the gap. Germline-derived CDR1 and CDR2 are WNHNN and SYGVQD (reference sequence). This CDR3 region has 13 residues. The CDR3 sequence: CASTNGLNTEAFF. In DNA form, the CDR3 reads TGCGCCAGCACTAACGGGTTGAACACTGAAGCTTTCTTT.

This CDR3 reads CASSRGGTSGYNEQFF. The CDR3 DNA sequence: TGTGCCAGCTCCCGTGGGGGGACTAGCGGCTACAATGAGCAGTTCTTC. The chain links TRBV27 to TRBJ2-1; 11 bases align to TRBD2. With 8 bases clipped from V and 3 bases from J, the junction kept 9 bases outside the gene matches. Germline V CDR1 and CDR2: MNHEY, SMNVEV (reference sequence). The CDR3 runs 16 residues.

This rearrangement joins TRBV10-3 to TRBJ2-3; 9 bases align to TRBD2. The CDR3 runs to 14 residues. V shed 4 bases and J 5 bases; nucleotides not matched to a gene: 4. CDR1 ENHRY and CDR2 SYGVKD come from the germline V gene. The DNA for the CDR3 is TGTGCCATCAGTGCGTTAGCGGGAGAAGATACGCAGTATTTT. Translation gives CAISALAGEDTQYF.

This clone was observed once. The V gene is TRBV6-5, the J gene TRBJ2-7; 9 nucleotides agree with TRBD1. V was clipped by 6 bases and J by 6 bases; unmatched bases: 6. The germline V gene has CDR1 MNHEY and CDR2 SVGAGI. The CDR3 totals 13 residues. The CDR3 DNA follows: TGTGCCAGCAGCCGGGACAGGGCTGGCGAGCAGTACTTC. Translating gives CASSRDRAGEQYF.

This rearrangement joins TRBV18 to TRBJ1-5, with D uncertain. The germline CDR1 and CDR2 sequences are KGHSH and LQKENI. The CDR3 contains 16 residues. The V end lost 4 bases, the J end lost 3 bases, and 16 bases lay between the germline ends. The CDR3 DNA reads TGTGCCAGCTCACTTCAAGGGTCCGGGAACAATCAGCCCCAGCATTTT. This encodes CASSLQGSGNNQPQHF.

The genes are TRBV15 and TRBJ1-3, with no clear D. The CDR3 contains 14 residues. From germline, CDR1 is LNHNV and CDR2 YYDKDF (reference sequence). V lost 5 bases and J 0 bases, leaving 8 bases between the germline ends. CDR3 in DNA: TGTGCCACCAGCCTCGGTGACTCTGGAAACACCATATATTTT. Its protein product is CATSLGDSGNTIYF.

The genes are TRBV2 and TRBJ2-6; D remains unclear. Trimming removed 7 bases from V and 4 bases from J, with 8 bases in between. CDR3 length equals 13 residues. Germline loops: CDR1 SNHLY, CDR2 FYNNEI. The CDR3 region has the DNA TGTGCCAGCAATCCTTCCGGGGCCAACGTCCTGACTTTC. This encodes CASNPSGANVLTF.

J is TRBJ2-7 and V is TRBV10-3, with D uncertain. The CDR3 is 11 residues long. Trimming pared 6 bases from V and 5 bases from J, leaving 8 bases between. Germline V CDR1 and CDR2: ENHRY, SYGVKD. The CDR3 here is CAIRAVNEQYF. The CDR3 DNA follows: TGTGCCATCAGGGCTGTTAACGAGCAGTACTTC.

The chain employs TRBV5-5 and TRBJ1-4; 7 bases are shared with TRBD1. Unmatched junction bases numbered 12, after V lost 4 bases and J lost 6 bases. CDR1 and CDR2 (germline): SGHKS, YYEKEE (reference sequence). The CDR3 consists of 16 residues. The CDR3 reads CASSPGLGRGDEKLFF. In nucleotides, the CDR3 is TGTGCCAGCAGCCCCGGGCTAGGCAGGGGGGATGAAAAACTGTTTTTT. Complete variable domain (other parts from reference TRBV5-5 and TRBJ1-4): DAGVTQSPTHLIKTRGQQVTLRCSPISGHKSVSWYQQVLGQGPQFIFQYYEKEERGRGNFPDRFSARQFPNYSSELNVNALLLGDSALYLCASSPGLGRGDEKLFFGSGTQLSVL.

The chain is built from TRBV28 and TRBJ1-1, with D possibly being TRBD1 (5 bases). The CDR3 consists of 14 residues. The germline V gene has CDR1 MDHEN and CDR2 SYDVKM. The V gene lost 5 bases and the J gene lost 1 base, with 11 bases spanning the gap. The CDR3 region has the DNA TGTGCCAGCAGTGTACCTACAGGGAACACTGAAGCTTTCTTT. Encoded protein: CASSVPTGNTEAFF.

The genes are TRBV7-2 and TRBJ1-4, with D unresolved. CDR1 and CDR2 (germline): SGHTA, FQGNSA. The CDR3 spans 14 residues. The V end was cut by 5 bases, the J end by 8 bases, with 15 bases between. This chain's CDR3 is CASSLYKDGEKLFF. As DNA, the CDR3 is TGTGCCAGCAGCCTCTACAAGGACGGAGAAAAACTGTTTTTT. Using reference TRBV7-2 and TRBJ1-4 for the parts outside the CDR3, the full variable domain is GAGVSQSPSNKVTEKGKDVELRCDPISGHTALYWYRQSLGQGLEFLIYFQGNSAPDKSGLPSDRFSAERTGGSVSTLTIQRTQQEDSAVYLCASSLYKDGEKLFFGSGTQLSVL.

The J gene is TRBJ2-3, the V gene TRBV15, with D hard to call. This CDR3 has 16 residues. Germline V lookup: CDR1 LNHNV, CDR2 YYDKDF (reference sequence). Trimming removed 5 bases at V and 0 bases at J, with 15 bases between. In nucleotides, the CDR3 is TGTGCCACCAGCCTCCGACCGACAACTAGCACAGATACGCAGTATTTT. It yields the protein CATSLRPTTSTDTQYF.

This chain links TRBV20-1 with TRBJ2-7; TRBD2 might be the D (5 bases). The CDR3 has 11 residues. Trimming took off 6 bases at V and 6 bases at J, with 12 bases between the two ends. Germline V CDR1 and CDR2: DFQATT, SNEGSKA (reference sequence). The CDR3 is CSAMSEGEQYF. The CDR3 DNA follows: TGCAGTGCCATGTCTGAGGGCGAGCAGTACTTC.

The J gene is TRBJ2-2, the V gene TRBV6-6; D unresolved. CDR3 length: 14 amino acids. Trimming cost V 10 bases and J 0 bases, with 12 bases left between them. Germline V gene sequence: CDR1 MNHNY, CDR2 SVGAGI (reference sequence). CDR3 residues: CATLFRTNTGELFF. CDR3 nucleotides: TGTGCCACCCTATTTAGGACGAACACCGGGGAGCTGTTTTTT.

V gene TRBV7-6 combines with J gene TRBJ2-3; TRBD2 agrees at 10 bases. From germline, CDR1 is SGHVS and CDR2 FNYEAQ. Trimming at V came to 5 bases and at J to 6 bases, leaving 5 bases not matched to a gene. This CDR3 is built from 14 residues. In nucleotides, the CDR3 is TGTGCCAGCAGCACGGGACTAGCGCGGGATACGCAGTATTTT. It specifies CASSTGLARDTQYF.

V usage is TRBV11-2 and J usage is TRBJ2-7; D call uncertain. The V and J ends lost 2 bases and 0 bases respectively, with 8 bases between them. The germline V gene encodes CDR1 SGHAT and CDR2 FQNNGV. The CDR3 runs to 14 residues. The CDR3 protein is CASSLPTVSYEQYF. The CDR3 DNA sequence: TGTGCCAGCAGCTTACCCACAGTCTCCTACGAGCAGTACTTC.

This chain joins TRBV28 and TRBJ2-4; a possible D gene is TRBD1 (6 bases). This CDR3 contains 14 residues. Trimming removed 6 bases from V and 12 bases from J, with 21 bases in between. Germline V gene sequence: CDR1 MDHEN, CDR2 SYDVKM. The CDR3 coding sequence is TGTGCCAGCAGCTCCGTGGCCCCCAGGGGTAATCAGTACTTC. Protein sequence: CASSSVAPRGNQYF.